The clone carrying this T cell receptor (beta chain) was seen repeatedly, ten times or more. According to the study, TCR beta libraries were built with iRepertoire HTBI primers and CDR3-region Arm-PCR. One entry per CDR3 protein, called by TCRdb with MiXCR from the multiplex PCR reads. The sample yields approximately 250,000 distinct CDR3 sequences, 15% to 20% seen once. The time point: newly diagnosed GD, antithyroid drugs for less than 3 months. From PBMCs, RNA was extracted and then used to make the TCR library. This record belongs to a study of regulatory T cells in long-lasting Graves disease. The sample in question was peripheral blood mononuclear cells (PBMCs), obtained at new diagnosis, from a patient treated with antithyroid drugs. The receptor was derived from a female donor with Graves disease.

The CDR3 sequence is CASSLGGTGGYTQYF. The DNA for the CDR3 is TGTGCCAGCAGTTTAGGCGGGACAGGGGGATATACGCAGTATTTT. This chain connects TRBV28 to TRBJ2-3; TRBD1 agrees at 11 bases. Germline loops: CDR1 MDHEN, CDR2 SYDVKM. The CDR3 has 15 residues. After removal of 2 bases from V and 7 bases from J, the junction contained 5 bases not matched to a gene.